The 9 T cell receptor beta chains below were found in one sample sequenced in a study of blood T cell repertoires in COVID-19. Sequencing used immunoSEQ multiplex PCR; TCRdb keeps in-frame clones, though not all of them. This table has about 190,000 clones, approximately 82% appearing once. Input material: PBMCs or T cells enriched from blood (not recorded which). The source is a woman aged 60-75 years with acute COVID-19.

The rearrangement joins TRBV14 to TRBJ2-1; TRBD1 might be the D (5 bases). V dropped 2 bases and J dropped 0 bases, with 8 bases sitting between them. This CDR3 comprises 15 residues. CDR1 is SGHDN, CDR2 FVKESK, per germline. CDR3 sequence reads: CASSQMDISYNEQFF. As DNA, the CDR3 is TGTGCCAGCAGCCAAATGGACATCTCCTACAATGAGCAGTTCTTC. Looking up the rest from reference TRBV14 and TRBJ2-1 gives the full variable domain: EAGVTQFPSHSVIEKGQTVTLRCDPISGHDNLYWYRRVMGKEIKFLLHFVKESKQDESGMPNNRFLAERTGGTYSTLKVQPAELEDSGVYFCASSQMDISYNEQFFGPGTRLTVL.

This clone appeared a single time. The J gene is TRBJ2-7, the V gene TRBV6-5, with TRBD2 identical over 13 bases. Looked up from germline, CDR1 is MNHEY and CDR2 is SVGAGI. With V trimmed by 4 bases and J by 5 bases, 5 bases remained unmatched. The CDR3 has 15 amino acids. CDR3 sequence reads: CASSSGLAGIHEQYF. CDR3 DNA sequence: TGTGCCAGCAGTTCGGGACTAGCGGGAATACACGAGCAGTACTTC.

The chain has TRBV14 and TRBJ2-7; 9 bases map to TRBD2. CDR1 and CDR2 (germline): SGHDN, FVKESK. V trimming: 4 bases; J trimming: 5 bases; junction bases outside the gene matches: 6. The CDR3 runs to 14 residues. The CDR3 loop is CASSPKRTSDEQYF. DNA for the CDR3: TGTGCCAGCAGCCCGAAGCGGACTAGCGACGAGCAGTACTTC.

The gene calls are TRBV9 and TRBJ2-3; 8 nucleotides agree with TRBD1. The CDR3 loop spans 17 amino acids. V shed 0 bases, J shed 1 base, and the junction held 7 bases outside the gene matches. CDR1 is SGDLS, CDR2 YYNGEE, per germline. This chain's CDR3 is CASSVATGVRRTDTQYF. CDR3 nucleotide sequence: TGTGCCAGCAGCGTAGCGACAGGGGTACGACGCACAGATACGCAGTATTTT.

This chain links TRBV2 with TRBJ1-4, with no clear D. Trimming took 7 bases from V and 0 from J, leaving 6 bases between them. The length of the CDR3 is 13 residues. CDR1 is SNHLY and CDR2 is FYNNEI in the germline V gene. Here the CDR3 DNA reads TGTGCCAGCACCCAATCAACTAATGAAAAACTGTTTTTT. As protein: CASTQSTNEKLFF.

The rearrangement uses TRBV19 and TRBJ1-4; the D gene is possibly TRBD1 (5 bases). The germline V gene has CDR1 LNHDA and CDR2 SQIVND (reference sequence). Trimming removed 5 bases from V and 8 bases from J, with 15 bases in between. This CDR3 is 14 amino acids long. The CDR3 reads CASSLRRVGEKLFF. CDR3 DNA: TGTGCCAGTAGTTTGCGCAGGGTGGGCGAAAAACTGTTTTTT.

On this clone: This CDR3 is also generated by other DNA sequences in the sample. V and J are TRBV12-3 or TRBV12-4 and TRBJ1-1; D unclear. V lost 3 bases and J lost 4, with 6 bases in between. This CDR3 contains 12 residues. CDR3 DNA: TGTGCCAGCAGTTTCCCGGGCACTGAAGCTTTCTTT. Translated: CASSFPGTEAFF.

This clone was recorded many times. This sequence joins TRBV4-3 and TRBJ1-1, with D possibly matching TRBD1 (6 bases). The germline V and J ends were trimmed by 2 bases and 5 bases, with 15 bases remaining between them. The CDR3 spans 15 residues. CDR1 is LGHNA, CDR2 YSLEER, per germline. DNA of the CDR3: TGCGCCAGCAGCCAATCCCGGGACACGCGGACTGAAGCTTTCTTT. Its protein is CASSQSRDTRTEAFF.

The chain carries TRBV7-2 and TRBJ2-1; 7 nucleotides agree with TRBD2. The germline V gene encodes CDR1 SGHTA and CDR2 FQGNSA. Trimming at V came to 3 bases and at J to 5 bases, leaving 10 bases not matched to a gene. The CDR3 runs to 16 residues. CDR3 coding DNA: TGTGCCAGCAGCTTGGGGGGGAGACAGACCCACAATGAGCAGTTCTTC. Protein sequence: CASSLGGRQTHNEQFF.